This T cell receptor (beta chain) was captured in a study of T cells in Graves' hyperthyroidism and ophthalmopathy. The length of the CDR3 is 12 residues. V lost 1 base to trimming and J lost 7 bases, with 8 bases between them. Germline CDR1 is SGHVS and CDR2 is FQNEAQ. Diagnosis of hyperthyroidism was new in patients aged 18 to 65, and its duration was under 2 months. Uncontrolled infection, other autoimmune disease, pregnancy or lactation barred patients from enrollment. When hyperthyroidism was first diagnosed, the blood sample was taken, preceding any ophthalmopathy symptoms. Many counts were recorded for this clonotype. From RNA transcripts, TCR beta CDR3 regions were amplified. The HTBI primer set served for first-round RT-PCR of the TCR CDR3. One entry per CDR3 protein results from TCRdb running MiXCR on the multiplex PCR reads. Counted here are fewer than 350,000 distinct CDR3 sequences, 13% occurring once; the ten biggest clones make up 7.8%.

The clonotype was recovered from a woman aged 25 to 39 with Graves' hyperthyroidism that later progressed to Graves' ophthalmopathy. The gene calls are TRBV7-8 and TRBJ2-7; the D is unclear. The specimen was blood. For the CDR3, the DNA is TGTGCCAGCAGCTTAGAGTTCCCGGAGCAGTACTTC. It encodes CASSLEFPEQYF.